Each of the 9 T cell receptor beta chains below was sequenced from the same sample in a study of Tregs in tolerant kidney transplant recipients. This table comes from immunoSEQ multiplex PCR, and its TCRdb copy is limited to in-frame clones, with some not included. The sample holds roughly 66,000 clones, around nine tenths seen once. This specimen was CD8+ T cells from blood, taken before the transplant. The receptors stem from a human donor who received a combined kidney and bone marrow transplant.

The chain links TRBV7-9 to TRBJ1-1; D unclear. CDR1 is SEHNR, CDR2 FQNEAQ, per germline (reference sequence). This CDR3 is 15 amino acids long. Trimming stripped 3 bases from V and 8 bases from J, with 19 bases between. The CDR3 loop is CASSFLGGLPEEAFF. CDR3 in DNA: TGTGCCAGCAGCTTCCTTGGAGGGCTCCCGGAGGAAGCTTTCTTT.

The CDR3 loop reads CASSSAQGASYNEQFF. In nucleotides, the CDR3 is TGTGCCAGCAGCTCCGCCCAGGGGGCGTCCTACAATGAGCAGTTCTTC. The chain couples TRBV7-9 to TRBJ2-1, with 8 bases lining up with TRBD1. The J segment lost 1 base and the V segment lost 4 bases, leaving 6 bases of the junction unmatched. Germline V gives CDR1 SEHNR, CDR2 FQNEAQ (reference sequence). The CDR3 runs to 16 residues.

J is TRBJ1-1 and V is TRBV19, with 9 bases that match TRBD1. CDR3 length equals 14 residues. The V segment lost 5 bases and the J segment 5 bases; nucleotides outside the gene matches: 6. Germline-derived CDR1 and CDR2 are LNHDA and SQIVND (reference sequence). DNA for the CDR3: TGTGCCAGTAGTGAGACAGGGGGGTGGACTGAAGCTTTCTTT. This gives the protein CASSETGGWTEAFF.

The chain is built from TRBV4-3 and TRBJ2-7, with D perhaps TRBD2 (6 bases). The CDR3 is 15 amino acids. V lost 1 base and J 4 bases, leaving 14 bases between the germline ends. CDR1 is LGHNA, CDR2 YSLEER, per germline. CDR3 amino acids: CASSQGRGTYYEQYF. The DNA of the CDR3 is TGCGCCAGCAGCCAAGGCCGTGGGACTTATTACGAGCAGTACTTC.

The chain couples TRBV13 to TRBJ1-1; possible D gene TRBD1, 5 bases. Germline V lookup: CDR1 PRHDT, CDR2 FYEKMQ (reference sequence). This CDR3 has 11 amino acids. V dropped 7 bases and J dropped 6 bases, with 9 bases sitting between them. CDR3 region: CASKQGPEAFF. The CDR3, as DNA: TGTGCCAGCAAGCAGGGCCCTGAAGCTTTCTTT.

This chain uses TRBV19 with TRBJ2-1; tentative D call: TRBD1 (6 bases). Per germline, CDR1 LNHDA and CDR2 SQIVND (reference sequence). V lost 1 base to trimming and J lost 7 bases, with 14 bases between them. The length of the CDR3 is 15 residues. CDR3 region: CASSIAGRGWNEQFF. Written as DNA, the CDR3 is TGTGCCAGTAGTATAGCCGGCAGGGGCTGGAATGAGCAGTTCTTC.

CDR3 amino acids: CASSQLGDSEKLFF. The CDR3 coding sequence is TGCGCCAGCAGCCAGCTAGGGGACAGTGAAAAACTGTTTTTT. The rearrangement uses TRBV4-1 and TRBJ1-4, with TRBD1 identical over 7 bases. The length of the CDR3 is 14 residues. Trimming at V came to 3 bases and at J to 7 bases, leaving 5 bases not matched to a gene. Germline V lookup: CDR1 MGHRA, CDR2 YSYEKL.

The rearrangement uses TRBV11-3 and TRBJ1-1; D call uncertain. The V end lost 4 bases, the J end lost 5 bases, and 11 bases lay between the germline ends. CDR3 length: 13 amino acids. Germline values: CDR1 SGHNT, CDR2 YENEEA. As DNA, the CDR3 is TGTGCCAGCAGCTATAGGAGTTCTACTGAAGCTTTCTTT. Protein sequence: CASSYRSSTEAFF.

J is TRBJ2-7 and V is TRBV28; weak D call: TRBD1 (6 bases). The CDR3 is 14 residues long. Germline V gives CDR1 MDHEN, CDR2 SYDVKM. Trimming stripped 4 bases from V and 5 bases from J, with 15 bases between. The CDR3: CASSSYRDTDEQYF. As DNA, the CDR3 is TGTGCCAGCAGTTCATACCGGGACACAGACGAGCAGTACTTC.